This is a list of T cell receptor beta chains from one sample in a study of blood T cell repertoires in COVID-19. The method was immunoSEQ multiplex PCR; TCRdb's version includes in-frame clones alone and lacks a portion of them. The sample contains more than 200,000 clones, about 87% of which appear only once. Sequenced input: PBMCs or T cells enriched from blood (not recorded which). The receptors were gathered from a woman aged 50 to 60 who had recovered from COVID-19. Each CDR3 is given with its conserved first and last residue. D genes are given only for firm matches. Some rows mark clone size as missing; the rest say once, few, many or name a class of expanded clone.

d_call: TRBD1; v_call: TRBV5-1; j_call: TRBJ1-1; clone_size: once; cdr3_aa: CASSPRDSLTVTEAFF; cdr3_nt: TGCGCCAGCAGCCCTAGGGACAGTTTAACGGTCACTGAAGCTTTCTTT
d_call: TRBD1; v_call: TRBV6-5; j_call: TRBJ2-7; clone_size: .; cdr3_aa: CASSRQGAFGEQYF; cdr3_nt: TGTGCCAGCAGCCGACAGGGGGCGTTTGGAGAGCAGTACTTC
d_call: .; v_call: TRBV18; j_call: TRBJ1-1; clone_size: .; cdr3_aa: CASSLQGPREAFF; cdr3_nt: TGTGCCAGCTCCTTACAGGGACCCCGGGAAGCTTTCTTT
d_call: .; v_call: TRBV6-5; j_call: TRBJ1-1; clone_size: .; cdr3_aa: CASDFGSGTEAFF; cdr3_nt: TGTGCCAGTGATTTCGGGTCGGGCACTGAAGCTTTCTTT
d_call: TRBD1; v_call: TRBV2; j_call: TRBJ1-3; clone_size: .; cdr3_aa: CASRGDRAENTIYF; cdr3_nt: TGTGCCAGCAGGGGTGACAGGGCGGAAAACACCATATATTTT
d_call: .; v_call: TRBV6-5; j_call: TRBJ1-6; clone_size: .; cdr3_aa: CASSLQGWVINSPLHF; cdr3_nt: TGTGCCAGCAGTTTACAGGGTTGGGTTATTAATTCACCCCTCCACTTT
d_call: .; v_call: TRBV5-1; j_call: TRBJ2-2; clone_size: .; cdr3_aa: CASEAGRLGRGGTGELFF; cdr3_nt: TGCGCCAGCGAGGCAGGGAGGTTAGGGCGAGGAGGAACCGGGGAGCTGTTTTTT
d_call: .; v_call: TRBV29-1; j_call: TRBJ1-3; clone_size: few; cdr3_aa: CSVVISSGNTIYF; cdr3_nt: TGCAGCGTTGTGATCAGCTCTGGAAACACCATATATTTT
d_call: TRBD1; v_call: TRBV19; j_call: TRBJ2-7; clone_size: .; cdr3_aa: CASSHGTGFYEQYF; cdr3_nt: TGTGCCAGTAGTCATGGGACAGGGTTCTACGAGCAGTACTTC
d_call: .; v_call: TRBV27; j_call: TRBJ2-7; clone_size: .; cdr3_aa: CASSPAAGWTYEQYF; cdr3_nt: TGTGCCAGCAGCCCGGCGGCGGGATGGACCTACGAGCAGTACTTC
d_call: .; v_call: TRBV19; j_call: TRBJ2-1; clone_size: .; cdr3_aa: CASSLLASSYNEQFF; cdr3_nt: TGTGCCAGTAGTCTTCTAGCGAGCTCCTACAATGAGCAGTTCTTC
d_call: .; v_call: TRBV18; j_call: TRBJ2-5; clone_size: few; cdr3_aa: CASSPPGETQYF; cdr3_nt: TGTGCCAGCTCACCCCCAGGGGAGACCCAGTACTTC
d_call: .; v_call: TRBV5-4; j_call: TRBJ1-5; clone_size: .; cdr3_aa: CASSLDSNQPQHF; cdr3_nt: TGTGCCAGCAGCTTGGACAGTAATCAGCCCCAGCATTTT
d_call: TRBD2; v_call: TRBV7-9; j_call: TRBJ2-7; clone_size: .; cdr3_aa: CASSPGGSGITTHEQYF; cdr3_nt: TGTGCCAGCAGCCCCGGGGGTAGCGGGATAACGACCCACGAGCAGTACTTC
d_call: TRBD1; v_call: TRBV12-3/TRBV12-4; j_call: TRBJ1-2; clone_size: .; cdr3_aa: CASSRGQGVHTF; cdr3_nt: TGTGCCAGCAGCAGGGGACAGGGGGTCCACACCTTC
d_call: .; v_call: TRBV2; j_call: TRBJ1-4; clone_size: .; cdr3_aa: CASSEALRWGELFF; cdr3_nt: TGTGCCAGCAGTGAAGCGCTTCGGTGGGGGGAACTGTTTTTT
d_call: TRBD1; v_call: TRBV5-5; j_call: TRBJ1-1; clone_size: .; cdr3_aa: CASSSRQGAANTEAFF; cdr3_nt: TGTGCCAGCAGCTCCAGACAGGGGGCCGCGAACACTGAAGCTTTCTTT
d_call: .; v_call: TRBV11-3; j_call: TRBJ2-2; clone_size: .; cdr3_aa: CASSLARESTGELFF; cdr3_nt: TGTGCCAGCAGCTTAGCCCGGGAGAGCACCGGGGAGCTGTTTTTT
d_call: TRBD1; v_call: TRBV6-6; j_call: TRBJ1-1; clone_size: .; cdr3_aa: CASSSYRGRTEAFF; cdr3_nt: TGTGCCAGCAGTTCGTACAGGGGGCGCACTGAAGCTTTCTTT
d_call: TRBD2; v_call: TRBV6-5; j_call: TRBJ2-1; clone_size: .; cdr3_aa: CASSIAGGRYNEQFF; cdr3_nt: TGTGCCAGCAGTATAGCGGGAGGGAGGTACAATGAGCAGTTCTTC
d_call: TRBD1; v_call: TRBV2; j_call: TRBJ1-3; clone_size: .; cdr3_aa: CASSRQGAVGNTIYF; cdr3_nt: TGTGCCAGCAGTCGACAGGGGGCAGTTGGAAACACCATATATTTT
d_call: .; v_call: TRBV5-3; j_call: TRBJ2-7; clone_size: .; cdr3_aa: CARSALLTENEQYF; cdr3_nt: TGTGCCAGAAGCGCCCTGTTAACTGAAAACGAGCAGTACTTC
d_call: .; v_call: TRBV24-1; j_call: TRBJ2-3; clone_size: .; cdr3_aa: CATSASGYTQYF; cdr3_nt: TGTGCCACCAGTGCTTCGGGGTATACGCAGTATTTT
d_call: TRBD2; v_call: TRBV6-5; j_call: TRBJ2-7; clone_size: .; cdr3_aa: CASRTLSGGNYEQYF; cdr3_nt: TGTGCCAGCAGAACCCTTAGCGGGGGGAACTACGAGCAGTACTTC